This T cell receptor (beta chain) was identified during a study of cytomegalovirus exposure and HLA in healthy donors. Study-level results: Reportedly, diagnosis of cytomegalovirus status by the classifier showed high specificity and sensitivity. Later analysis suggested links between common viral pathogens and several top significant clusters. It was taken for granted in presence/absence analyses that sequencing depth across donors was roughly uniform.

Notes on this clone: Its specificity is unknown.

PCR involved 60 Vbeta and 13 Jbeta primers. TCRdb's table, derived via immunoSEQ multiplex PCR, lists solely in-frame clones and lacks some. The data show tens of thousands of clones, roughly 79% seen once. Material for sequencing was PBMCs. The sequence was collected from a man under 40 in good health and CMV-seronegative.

This CDR3 is CASSWDTSNYGYTF. CDR3 DNA: TGTGCCAGCAGCTGGGACACATCTAACTATGGCTACACCTTC. This rearrangement joins TRBV5-6 to TRBJ1-2, with D possibly TRBD1 on 6 matching bases. Germline V lookup: CDR1 SGHDT, CDR2 YYEEEE. V gave up 3 bases and J gave up 0 bases, with 9 bases separating them. This CDR3 has 14 residues.